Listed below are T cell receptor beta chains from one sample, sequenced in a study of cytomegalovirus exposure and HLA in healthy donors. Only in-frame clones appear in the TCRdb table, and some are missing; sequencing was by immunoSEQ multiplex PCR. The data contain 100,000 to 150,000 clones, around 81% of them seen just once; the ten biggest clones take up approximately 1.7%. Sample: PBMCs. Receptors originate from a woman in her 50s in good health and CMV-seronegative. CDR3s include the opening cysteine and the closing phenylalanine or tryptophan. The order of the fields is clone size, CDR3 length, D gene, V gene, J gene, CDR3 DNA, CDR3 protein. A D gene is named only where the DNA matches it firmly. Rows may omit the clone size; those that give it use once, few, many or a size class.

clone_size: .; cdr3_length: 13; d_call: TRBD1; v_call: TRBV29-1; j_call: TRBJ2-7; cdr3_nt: TGCAGCGGACTAAAACAGGGGACCTACGAGCAGTACTTC; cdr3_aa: CSGLKQGTYEQYF
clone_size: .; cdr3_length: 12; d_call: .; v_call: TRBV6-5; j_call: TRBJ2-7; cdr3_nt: TGTGCCAGCAGTTACATCGGGGGCGAGCAGTACTTC; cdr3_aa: CASSYIGGEQYF
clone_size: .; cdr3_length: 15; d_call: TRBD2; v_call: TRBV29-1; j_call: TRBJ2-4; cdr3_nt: TGCAGCGTTCTAGGACTAGCGGGAGCCGGTAACATTCAGTACTTC; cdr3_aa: CSVLGLAGAGNIQYF
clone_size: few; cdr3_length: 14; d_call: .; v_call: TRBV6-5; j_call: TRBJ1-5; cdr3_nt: TGTGCCAGCGGGGTTGGGACACCCCCTTCGCCCCAGCATTTT; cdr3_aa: CASGVGTPPSPQHF
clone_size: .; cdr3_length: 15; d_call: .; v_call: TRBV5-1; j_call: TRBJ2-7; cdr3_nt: TGCGCCAGCAGCTCACAGCGGTTCTTAAACTACGAGCAGTACTTC; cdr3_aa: CASSSQRFLNYEQYF
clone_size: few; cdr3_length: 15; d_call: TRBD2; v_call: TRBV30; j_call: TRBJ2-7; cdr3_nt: TGTGCCTGGAGTGTAGGCCTAGCGGGATCGAACGAGCAGTACTTC; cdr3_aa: CAWSVGLAGSNEQYF
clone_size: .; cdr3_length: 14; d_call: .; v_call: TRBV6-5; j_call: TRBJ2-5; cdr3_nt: TGTGCCAGTTTTGCCCAGGGCCGGCAAGAGACCCAGTACTTC; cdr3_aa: CASFAQGRQETQYF
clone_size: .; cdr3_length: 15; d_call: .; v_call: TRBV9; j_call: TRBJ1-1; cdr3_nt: TGTGCCAGCAGCGTAGGTCCTCCGCCCCAGCGGGAAGCTTTCTTT; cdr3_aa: CASSVGPPPQREAFF
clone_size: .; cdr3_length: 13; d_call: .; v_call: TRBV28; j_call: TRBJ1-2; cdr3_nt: TGTGCCAGCACTCTGACATTGCTCTATGGCTACACCTTC; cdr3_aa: CASTLTLLYGYTF
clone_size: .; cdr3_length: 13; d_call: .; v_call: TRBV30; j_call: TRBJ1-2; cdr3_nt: TGTGCCTGGAGTGTCTACAGGGACTATGGCTACACCTTC; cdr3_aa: CAWSVYRDYGYTF
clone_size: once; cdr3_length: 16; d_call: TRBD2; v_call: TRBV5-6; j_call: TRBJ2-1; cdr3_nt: TGTGCCAGCAGCTGGGGGGCGGGAGGGTCCTACAATGAGCAGTTCTTC; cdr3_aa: CASSWGAGGSYNEQFF
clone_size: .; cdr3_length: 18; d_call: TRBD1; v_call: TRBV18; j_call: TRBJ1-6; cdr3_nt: TGTGCCAGCTCACCGCGGATCCAGGGGGCAAATACCAGATCACCCCTCCACTTT; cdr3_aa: CASSPRIQGANTRSPLHF
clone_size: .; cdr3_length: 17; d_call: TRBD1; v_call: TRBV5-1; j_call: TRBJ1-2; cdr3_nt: TGCGCCAGCAGCTTGGGGACCGGGACAGCAACCCAGTACGGCTACACCTTC; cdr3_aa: CASSLGTGTATQYGYTF
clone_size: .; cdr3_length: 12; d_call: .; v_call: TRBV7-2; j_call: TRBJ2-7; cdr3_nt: TGTGCCAGCAGGACAGGAACCGACGAGCAGTACTTC; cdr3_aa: CASRTGTDEQYF
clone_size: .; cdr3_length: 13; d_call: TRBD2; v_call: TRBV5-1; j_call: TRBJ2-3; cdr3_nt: TGCGCCAGCGCTAGCGGGGTCACAGATACGCAGTATTTT; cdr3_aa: CASASGVTDTQYF
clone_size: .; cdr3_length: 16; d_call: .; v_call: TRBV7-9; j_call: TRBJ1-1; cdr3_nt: TGTGCCAGCAGCCCAGGGGAGACGACAGGGAACACTGAAGCTTTCTTT; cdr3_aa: CASSPGETTGNTEAFF
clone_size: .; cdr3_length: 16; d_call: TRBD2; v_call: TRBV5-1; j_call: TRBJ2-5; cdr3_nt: TGCGCCAGCAGCTTAGTATTAGCGGGGCGCCAAGAGACCCAGTACTTC; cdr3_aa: CASSLVLAGRQETQYF
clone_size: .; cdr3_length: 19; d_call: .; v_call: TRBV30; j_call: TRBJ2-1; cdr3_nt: TGTGCCTGGAGCTCGGACCGGGGACTTCCCTCAGGTTTAGAGGAAGAGCAGTTCTTC; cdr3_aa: CAWSSDRGLPSGLEEEQFF
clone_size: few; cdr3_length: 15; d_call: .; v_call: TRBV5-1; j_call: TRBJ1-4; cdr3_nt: TGCGCCAGCAGCTCCGCGGGGAACCCTAATGAAAAACTGTTTTTT; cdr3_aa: CASSSAGNPNEKLFF
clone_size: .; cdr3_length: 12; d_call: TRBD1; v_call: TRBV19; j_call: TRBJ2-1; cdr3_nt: TGTGCCAGTAGCAGACAGGGGTATGAGCAGTTCTTC; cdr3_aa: CASSRQGYEQFF